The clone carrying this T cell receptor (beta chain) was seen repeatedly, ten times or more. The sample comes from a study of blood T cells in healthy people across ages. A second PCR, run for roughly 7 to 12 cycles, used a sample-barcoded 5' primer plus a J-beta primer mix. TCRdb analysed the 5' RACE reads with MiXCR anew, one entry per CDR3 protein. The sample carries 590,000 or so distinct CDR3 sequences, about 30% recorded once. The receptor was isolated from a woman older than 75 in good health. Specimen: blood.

This CDR3 reads CASSFRDTYTDTQYF. CDR3 DNA: TGCGCCAGCAGCTTCCGGGACACTTACACAGATACGCAGTATTTT. This sequence joins TRBV4-1 and TRBJ2-3; D may be TRBD1 (6 bases). This CDR3 has 15 residues. Trimming shortened V by 5 bases and J by 2 bases, and 14 bases separated the two germline ends. Germline lookup yields CDR1 MGHRA and CDR2 YSYEKL.